This T cell receptor (beta chain) comes out of a study of CD8+ T cells in alopecia areata. The study's findings and limits: TCR sharing across patients was less clear than in mice, possibly HLA-related. Elevated clonality characterized lesional scalp relative to normal scalp, particularly in alopecia totalis/universalis. Because one nonresponder was included, the link of baseline CD8+ expansion to response is considered uncertain. Normal-skin resident alphabeta T cells also appear among scalp sample sequences.

Germline V gene lookup returns CDR1 SGHDN and CDR2 FVKESK. The germline V and J ends were trimmed by 0 bases and 13 bases, with 10 bases remaining between them. The CDR3 has 13 amino acids. Extraction and reverse transcription of RNA yielded cDNA as the sequencing template. The repertoire was sequenced with immunoSEQ multiplex PCR; TCRdb's copy has only in-frame clones and lacks some. The repertoire consists of 200,000 to 250,000 clones, with around three fifths occurring once and the leading ten covering roughly 1.6%. Treatment meaning: oral pan-JAK inhibitor, 5-10 mg twice daily. On this clone: Its antigen remains unknown.

This sample comprised CD4+ T cells sorted from blood, obtained at week 4, from a patient treated with tofacitinib. The chain employs TRBV14 and TRBJ1-6; D unresolved. This sequence originates from a human donor with alopecia areata. The CDR3 is CASSQDLAEPLHF. Here the CDR3 DNA reads TGTGCCAGCAGCCAAGATCTGGCAGAGCCCCTCCACTTT.